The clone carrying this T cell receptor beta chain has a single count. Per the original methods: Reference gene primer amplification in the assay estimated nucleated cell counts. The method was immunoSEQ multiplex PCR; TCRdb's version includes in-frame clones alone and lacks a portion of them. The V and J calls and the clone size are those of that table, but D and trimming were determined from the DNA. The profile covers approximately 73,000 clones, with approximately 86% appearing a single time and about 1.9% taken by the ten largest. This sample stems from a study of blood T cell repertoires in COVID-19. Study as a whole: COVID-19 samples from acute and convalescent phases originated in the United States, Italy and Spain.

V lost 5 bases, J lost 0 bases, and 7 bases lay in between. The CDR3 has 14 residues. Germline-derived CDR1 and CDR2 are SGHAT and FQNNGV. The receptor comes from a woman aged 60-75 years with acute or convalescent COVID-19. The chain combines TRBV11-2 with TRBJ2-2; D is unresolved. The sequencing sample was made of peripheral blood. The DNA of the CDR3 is TGTGCCAGCAGCACCAACACGAACACCGGGGAGCTGTTTTTT. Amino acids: CASSTNTNTGELFF.